Each of the 16 T cell receptor beta chains below was sequenced from the same sample in a study of T cells in women clearing cervical HPV infection. TCRdb keeps only in-frame clones here, not all; method: immunoSEQ multiplex PCR. Its listing shows roughly 49,000 clones. The source material was blood buffy coat. These receptors all stem from a woman between 18 and 75 years old with a cervical HPV16 infection that either progressed to CIN3+ or cleared (not recorded which).

Worth noting for this clone: The read ends 3 residues shy of where the CDR3 ends; the end is completed using the germline J gene. The rearrangement links TRBV12-3 or TRBV12-4 to TRBJ2-3; a weak D match, TRBD2 (6 bases). This CDR3 is 16 amino acids long. Trimming removed 7 bases from V and 0 bases from J, with 17 bases in between. CDR3 DNA, as far as it was read: TGTGCCAGCAAACCAGGAGTAGCGGCTAGCACAGATACG. Translating gives CASKPGVAASTDT. The whole CDR3 protein is CASKPGVAASTDTQYF.

Note on this clone: The sequence runs out 3 residues before the end of the CDR3; the remainder is reconstructed from the germline J gene. V is TRBV19 and J is TRBJ2-2, with TRBD1 matching 11 bases. The CDR3 length is 16 residues. V shed 2 bases, J shed 6 bases, and the junction held 5 bases outside the gene matches. Germline V gene data show CDR1 as LNHDA and CDR2 as SQIVND (reference sequence). The CDR3 is CASSIRGQGVPGELFF. CDR3 bases read: TGTGCCAGTAGTATAAGGGGACAGGGGGTCCCCGGGGAG.

In regard to this clone: Read sequence stops 3 residues before the CDR3 end, and the germline J gene provides the missing end. The rearrangement uses TRBV6-2 or TRBV6-3 and TRBJ1-6; D not resolved. Germline CDR1 MNHEY, CDR2 SVGEGT. This CDR3 is built from 13 residues. The germline V and J ends were trimmed by 6 bases and 10 bases, with 13 bases remaining between them. The sequenced part of the CDR3 DNA is TGTGCCAGCAGACCCCTTGGAGGGTCACCC. It yields the protein CASRPLGGSP. The full-length CDR3 reads as CASRPLGGSPLHF.

Comments on this clone: The sequenced fragment ends 3 residues before the CDR3 boundary, so the rest is inferred from the germline J gene. The J gene is TRBJ1-4, the V gene TRBV5-1, with a tentative D call TRBD1 (5 bases). Trimming removed 3 bases from V and 8 bases from J, with 17 bases in between. The V gene's germline CDR1 is SGHRS and CDR2 YFSETQ. CDR3 size: 15 residues. This chain's CDR3 is CASSSGDLGREKLFF. The sequenced CDR3 bases are TGCGCCAGCAGCTCGGGGGATCTCGGGCGGGAAAAA.

With respect to this clone: The read gets to within 3 residues of the CDR3 end, and the germline J gene fills in the rest. The gene calls are TRBV20-1 and TRBJ1-3; D is uncertain. Per germline, CDR1 DFQATT and CDR2 SNEGSKA (reference sequence). The CDR3 spans 13 residues. Trimming removed 3 bases at V and 0 bases at J, with 6 bases between. CDR3 loop: CSASDTSGNTIYF. The part of the CDR3 DNA that was read is TGCAGTGCTAGCGACACCTCTGGAAACACC.

On this clone itself: The read comes to an end 3 residues before the CDR3 does, leaving the germline J gene to fill in the end. This sequence joins TRBV11-2 and TRBJ2-2; unclear D gene. CDR3 length: 15 residues. Germline assignment: CDR1 SGHAT and CDR2 FQNNGV. The CDR3 protein is CASSLTHATNEKLFF. The CDR3 bases that were read are TGTGCCAGCAGCTTGACTCACGCAACTAATGAAAAG.

To note about this clone: The missing CDR3 end, 3 residues past where the read stops, is filled in from the germline J gene. The chain has TRBV5-4 and TRBJ1-2; D ambiguous. Germline V lookup: CDR1 SGHNT, CDR2 YYREEE (reference sequence). V was shortened by 2 bases and J by 4 bases, with 12 bases between the two germline ends. The CDR3 consists of 14 residues. CDR3 region: CASSLQKLGYGYTF. The sequenced part of the CDR3 DNA is TGTGCCAGCAGCTTACAGAAACTAGGCTATGGC.

Concerning this clone: The read halts 3 residues ahead of the CDR3 end, with the missing end drawn from the germline J gene. This sequence joins TRBV6-1 and TRBJ1-2; no definite D call. V was pared by 1 base and J by 4 bases, with 7 bases between. CDR1 and CDR2 (germline): MNHNS, SASEGT. This CDR3 region has 13 residues. CDR3 sequence: CASSEGRLYGYTF. The sequenced part of the CDR3 DNA is TGTGCCAGCAGTGAAGGCAGGCTCTATGGC.

For this clone: Read coverage stops 3 residues before the CDR3 terminus; the germline J gene supplies the remainder. The chain couples TRBV6-4 to TRBJ2-1; 7 bases are shared with TRBD2. The V and J ends lost 2 bases and 4 bases, in that order; junction bases with no gene match: 8. Germline CDR1 and CDR2: MRHNA and SNTAGT. This CDR3 contains 16 residues. The CDR3 loop is CASSDRSGGMYNEQFF. CDR3 DNA, as far as it was read: TGTGCCAGCAGTGACCGTTCCGGGGGGATGTACAATGAG.

As to this clone: Coverage ceases 3 residues before the CDR3 finishes, and the germline J gene fills in the end. This sequence joins TRBV12-3 or TRBV12-4 and TRBJ2-7, with 9 bases fitting TRBD1. The CDR3 is made up of 14 amino acids. The ends lost 5 bases at V and 2 bases at J; junction bases unmatched: 4. The CDR3 bases that were read are TGTGCCAGCAGTCCGCGGACAGGGGCCTACGAG. Residues: CASSPRTGAYE. In full, the CDR3 reads CASSPRTGAYEQYF.

Comment on this clone: The read terminates 3 residues ahead of where the CDR3 ends, so the germline J gene completes it. The rearrangement uses TRBV12-3 or TRBV12-4 and TRBJ1-5; D is unclear. The CDR3 sequence is 16 residues long. Deletions cut 5 bases from V and 2 bases from J, with 16 bases between. This CDR3 reads CASSGQRIGGNQPQHF. CDR3 DNA, as far as it was read: TGTGCCAGCAGTGGTCAGAGAATCGGGGGCAATCAGCCC.

With regard to this clone: The read gets to within 3 residues of the CDR3 end, and the germline J gene fills in the rest. The chain joins TRBV2 to TRBJ2-2; no definite D call. Germline V gene sequence: CDR1 SNHLY, CDR2 FYNNEI. V was pared by 6 bases and J by 5 bases, with 13 bases between. The CDR3 is 14 residues long. The part of the CDR3 DNA that was read is TGTGCCAGCAGAACTAAGGCCGGGACCGGGGAG. Protein: CASRTKAGTGE. In full, the CDR3 is CASRTKAGTGELFF.

With regard to this clone: The read ends 3 residues shy of where the CDR3 ends; the end is completed using the germline J gene. The chain combines TRBV20-1 with TRBJ1-5; TRBD1 aligns across 8 bases. The CDR3 is 16 amino acids. The V segment lost 6 bases and the J segment 7 bases; nucleotides outside the gene matches: 17. Germline CDR1 is DFQATT and CDR2 is SNEGSKA (reference sequence). The CDR3 reads CSALQGALSQGQPQHF. The DNA read from the CDR3 is TGCAGTGCCCTGCAGGGGGCTTTGTCCCAAGGGCAGCCC.

Concerning this clone: The CDR3 is cut off 3 residues early in the read; its end comes from the germline J gene. The chain recombines TRBV2 with TRBJ2-5; 12 bases agree with TRBD2. With V trimmed by 6 bases and J by 3 bases, 5 bases remained unmatched. The CDR3 sequence is 15 residues long. Germline V gene sequence: CDR1 SNHLY, CDR2 FYNNEI. The CDR3 sequence: CASRGPSGGEETQYF. Partial CDR3 DNA: TGTGCCAGCAGGGGACCTAGCGGGGGGGAAGAGACC. Looking up the rest from reference TRBV2 and TRBJ2-5 gives the full variable domain: EPEVTQTPSHQVTQMGQEVILRCVPISNHLYFYWYRQILGQKVEFLVSFYNNEISEKSEIFDDQFSVERPDGSNFTLKIRSTKLEDSAMYFCASRGPSGGEETQYFGPGTRLLVL.

CDR3 bases read: TGTGCCAGCAGCCTAGCGGGGGGATTTACTAGCACAGATACC. Translated, it gives CASSLAGGFTSTDT. The CDR3 as a whole reads CASSLAGGFTSTDTQYF. This rearrangement joins TRBV7-3 to TRBJ2-5, with 11 bases lining up with TRBD2. The read ends 3 residues early relative to the CDR3; the germline J gene fills the gap. There are 17 residues in the CDR3. The germline V gene has CDR1 SGHTA and CDR2 FQGTGA.

Concerning this clone itself: The CDR3 end falls 3 residues outside the read, so it is completed with the germline J gene. The rearrangement uses TRBV5-1 and TRBJ2-7; 7 nucleotides align to TRBD1. The CDR3 consists of 14 residues. V gave up 4 bases and J gave up 5 bases; unmatched junction bases: 9. Germline V gives CDR1 SGHRS, CDR2 YFSETQ. The CDR3 DNA, read in part, is TGCGCCAGCAGCCCAGGACAGGTGAGCAACGAG. It encodes CASSPGQVSNE. The whole CDR3 protein is CASSPGQVSNEQYF.